Given below is one T cell receptor beta chain in context. The sample is drawn from a study of CD8 T cells in Susac syndrome. cDNA came from around 0.54 to 1 ug RNA primed by random hexamers. TCRdb re-analysed the immunoSEQ multiplex PCR reads in MiXCR, keeping a single row per CDR3 protein. The sample includes more than 40,000 distinct CDR3 sequences, approximately 93% of them seen just once. CDR1 is MNHEY and CDR2 is SMNVEV in the germline V gene (reference sequence). V lost 6 bases to trimming and J lost 3 bases, with 14 bases between them. This CDR3 comprises 14 residues. The chain joins TRBV27 to TRBJ1-1, with D perhaps TRBD1 (5 bases). Sequencing was carried out using CD8+ T cells from PBMCs. The sequence came from a human donor in good health. The CDR3 DNA sequence: TGTGCCAGCAGCCCGGGGGTATTGGACACTGAAGCTTTCTTT. This translates into CASSPGVLDTEAFF.